The clone carrying this T cell receptor (beta chain) was found a few times. Its antigen is not identified. Germline CDR1 reads SGHDT; CDR2 reads YYEEEE. The CDR3 is 16 residues long. V trimming: 4 bases; J trimming: 1 base; junction bases outside the gene matches: 10. These data come from a study of early T cells in non-severe SARS-CoV-2 infection. Whole-study context: RNA in bulk from unsorted whole blood was sequenced, and chains were unpaired. Study observations and caveats: Clonotype matching in VDJdb favored anti-spike CD8 responses and did not capture private and CD4 specificities.

The TCR library protocol attached unique molecular identifiers to the individual cDNA molecules. Via MiXCR, TCRdb re-called the 5' RACE reads, giving one row per CDR3 protein. There are 50,000 to 65,000 distinct CDR3 sequences in the sample; 18% occur only once, and around 9.8% lies in the top ten. The sequenced sample was whole blood, obtained at baseline. This TCR was sampled from an adult who was a healthcare worker with PCR-confirmed SARS-CoV-2 infection or an uninfected control (not recorded which). The chain has TRBV5-6 and TRBJ2-5, with 7 bases lining up with TRBD2. The CDR3 here is CASSPLGSSGQETQYF. In DNA, the CDR3 is TGTGCCAGCAGCCCACTTGGGTCTAGCGGCCAAGAGACCCAGTACTTC. The whole variable domain, remainder taken from reference TRBV5-6 and TRBJ2-5, is DAGVTQSPTHLIKTRGQQVTLRCSPKSGHDTVSWYQQALGQGPQFIFQYYEEEERQRGNFPDRFSGHQFPNYSSELNVNALLLGDSALYLCASSPLGSSGQETQYFGPGTRLLVL.